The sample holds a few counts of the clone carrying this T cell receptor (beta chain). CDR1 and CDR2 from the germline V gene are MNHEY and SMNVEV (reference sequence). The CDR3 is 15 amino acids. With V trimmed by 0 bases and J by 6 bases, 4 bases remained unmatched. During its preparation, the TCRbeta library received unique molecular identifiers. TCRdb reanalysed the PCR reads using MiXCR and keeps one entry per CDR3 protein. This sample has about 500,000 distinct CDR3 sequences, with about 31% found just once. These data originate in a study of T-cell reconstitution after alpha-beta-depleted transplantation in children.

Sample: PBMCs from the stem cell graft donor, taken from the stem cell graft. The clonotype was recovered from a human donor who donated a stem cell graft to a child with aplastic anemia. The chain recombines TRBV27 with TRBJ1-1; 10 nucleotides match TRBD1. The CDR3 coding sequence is TGTGCCAGCAGTTTATCGACAGGGGGCTTGGCTGAAGCTTTCTTT. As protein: CASSLSTGGLAEAFF.